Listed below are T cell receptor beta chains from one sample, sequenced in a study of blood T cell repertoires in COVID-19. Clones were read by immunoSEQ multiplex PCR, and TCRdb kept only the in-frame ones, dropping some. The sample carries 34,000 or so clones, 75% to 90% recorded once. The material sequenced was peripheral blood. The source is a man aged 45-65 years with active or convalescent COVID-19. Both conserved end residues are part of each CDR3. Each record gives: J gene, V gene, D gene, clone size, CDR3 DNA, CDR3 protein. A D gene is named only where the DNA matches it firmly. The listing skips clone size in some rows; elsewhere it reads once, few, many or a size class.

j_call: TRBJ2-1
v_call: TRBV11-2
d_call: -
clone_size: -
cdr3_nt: TGTGCCAGCAGCTTAGGGTCCGTCAGAAAGCGTGAGCAGTTCTTC
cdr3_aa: CASSLGSVRKREQFF

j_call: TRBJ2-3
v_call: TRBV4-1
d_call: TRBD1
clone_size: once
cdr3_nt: TGCGCCAGCAAGAAGACAGGGGGAATTACAGATACGCAGTATTTT
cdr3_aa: CASKKTGGITDTQYF

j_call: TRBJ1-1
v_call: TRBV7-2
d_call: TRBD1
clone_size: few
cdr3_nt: TGTGCCAGCAGCTTGGGGGCACAGGGGAGGGCTTTCTTT
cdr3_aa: CASSLGAQGRAFF

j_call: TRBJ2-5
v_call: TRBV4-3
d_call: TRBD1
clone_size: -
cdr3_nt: TGCGCCAGCAGCCAAGATGAGGCAGGGGGCTTGAGGGAGACCCAGTACTTC
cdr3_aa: CASSQDEAGGLRETQYF

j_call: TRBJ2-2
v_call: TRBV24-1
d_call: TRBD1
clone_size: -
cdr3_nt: TGTGCCACCAGTGAGGCGACAGGGTCTGCCGGGGAGCTGTTTTTT
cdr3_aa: CATSEATGSAGELFF

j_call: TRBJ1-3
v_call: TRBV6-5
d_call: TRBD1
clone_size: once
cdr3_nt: TGTGCCAGCAGTTACGACAGGGGGGAGGGAAACACCATATATTTT
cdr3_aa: CASSYDRGEGNTIYF

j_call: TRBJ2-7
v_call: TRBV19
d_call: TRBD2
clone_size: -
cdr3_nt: TGTGCCAGTAGTATCGTATTCGCGGGAGTGATCTACGAGCAGTACTTC
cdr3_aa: CASSIVFAGVIYEQYF

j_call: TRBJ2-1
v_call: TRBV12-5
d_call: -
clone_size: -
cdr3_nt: TGTGCTAGTGCCCGAGGAGAGGGAGCATACAATGAGCAGTTCTTC
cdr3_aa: CASARGEGAYNEQFF

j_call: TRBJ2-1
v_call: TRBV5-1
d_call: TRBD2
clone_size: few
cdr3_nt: TGCGCCAGCAGCCGACTAGCGGGAGGCTACTCCTACAATGAGCAGTTCTTC
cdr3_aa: CASSRLAGGYSYNEQFF

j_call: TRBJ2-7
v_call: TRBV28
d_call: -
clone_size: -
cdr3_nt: TGTGCCAGCAGTTTTGTAGGAGGCGAGCAGTACTTC
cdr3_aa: CASSFVGGEQYF

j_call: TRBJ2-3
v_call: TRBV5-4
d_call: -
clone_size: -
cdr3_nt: TGTGCCAGCAGCTTGGAAGGAGCTAGAACGCAGTATTTT
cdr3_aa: CASSLEGARTQYF

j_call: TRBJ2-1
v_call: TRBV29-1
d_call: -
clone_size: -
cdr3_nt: TGCAGCGTTGAATCATGGTCCCGGGGATCCTACAATGAGCAGTTCTTC
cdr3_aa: CSVESWSRGSYNEQFF

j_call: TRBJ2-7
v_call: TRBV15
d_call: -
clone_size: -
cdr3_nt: TGTGCCACCAGCTGGAACAGGGCGTACGAGCAGTACTTC
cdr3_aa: CATSWNRAYEQYF